The 3 T cell receptor beta chains below come from one sample, sequenced in a study of blood T cell repertoires in COVID-19. The data were produced by immunoSEQ multiplex PCR, yet TCRdb's version contains in-frame clones alone and is incomplete. The sample includes hundreds of thousands of clones, under 90% of them seen just once. The sequenced sample consisted of peripheral blood. These receptors were obtained from a woman aged 40 to 50 with active or convalescent COVID-19.

In its sample, this clone was seen a few times. This CDR3 is CASSFGQGWTDTQYF. The CDR3 region has the DNA TGTGCCAGCAGCTTCGGACAGGGGTGGACAGATACGCAGTATTTT. This chain connects TRBV7-9 to TRBJ2-3; 9 nucleotides agree with TRBD1. V was pared by 3 bases and J by 3 bases, with 4 bases of the junction left unmatched. The CDR3 sequence is 15 residues long. The V gene's germline CDR1 is SEHNR and CDR2 FQNEAQ (reference sequence).

This clone was observed a single time. The chain combines TRBV6-6 with TRBJ2-4, with D tentatively TRBD1 (6 bases). Germline V gene data show CDR1 as MNHNY and CDR2 as SVGAGI (reference sequence). Trimming took 8 bases from V and 6 from J, leaving 14 bases between them. The CDR3 is 13 amino acids. The CDR3 DNA is TGTGCCAGCCAGGGGCGCTCGGGAAACATTCAGTACTTC. Its translation: CASQGRSGNIQYF.

The chain links TRBV28 to TRBJ2-7; 10 bases match TRBD1. Germline V gene data show CDR1 as MDHEN and CDR2 as SYDVKM. V trimming: 6 bases; J trimming: 5 bases; junction bases outside the gene matches: 13. The length of the CDR3 is 16 residues. This CDR3 reads CASSSQPGQGRNEQYF. As DNA, the CDR3 is TGTGCCAGCAGCTCTCAACCGGGACAGGGGAGAAACGAGCAGTACTTC.